Listed here are 28 T cell receptor beta chains from one sample, sequenced in a study of human T cells and chemical hapten exposure. The time point here: patch test 3, about 24 weeks after DPC sensitization. Treatment noted: therapeutic diphenylcyclopropenone sensitization with weekly scalp DPC. TCRdb called the RACE reads again in MiXCR, with one record for every CDR3 protein. The sample shows 50,000 to 65,000 distinct CDR3 sequences, over 9.5% of them seen only once. The sample here was whole blood, taken in connection with sensitization to the hapten diphenylcyclopropenone (DPC). These receptors were taken from a woman between 40 and 55 years old with alopecia areata. Some clones in this sample may be carry-over from other donors' samples.

This clonotype appeared once. J is TRBJ1-1 and V is TRBV6-5; weak D call: TRBD1 (5 bases). V was shortened by 4 bases and J by 9 bases, with 9 bases between the two germline ends. The CDR3 is 11 amino acids. The germline gives CDR1 MNHEY, CDR2 SVGAGI. CDR3 sequence (DNA): TGTGCCAGCAGTTTCGGGACGAAAGCTTTCTTT. Protein sequence: CASSFGTKAFF.

The rearrangement joins TRBV18 to TRBJ1-1; 10 nucleotides match TRBD1. The V gene's germline CDR1 is KGHSH and CDR2 LQKENI. The CDR3 totals 15 residues. J was trimmed by 2 bases and V by 3 bases; bases with no gene match: 3. CDR3 coding DNA: TGTGCCAGCTCACCGCGGGACAGGGGAAACACTGAAGCTTTCTTT. It translates to CASSPRDRGNTEAFF.

This clonotype was observed at least ten times. V is TRBV11-2 and J is TRBJ1-4; D gene ambiguous. V was trimmed by 5 bases and J by 12 bases, leaving 13 bases between them. Germline V lookup: CDR1 SGHAT, CDR2 FQNNGV. The CDR3 consists of 12 residues. CDR3 sequence reads: CASSDSKSELFF. In DNA, the CDR3 is TGTGCCAGCAGCGATTCAAAATCGGAACTGTTTTTT.

V is TRBV5-1 and J is TRBJ1-1, with unresolved D. This CDR3 comprises 15 residues. V gave up 1 base and J gave up 0 bases, with 10 bases separating them. Per the germline V gene, CDR1 is SGHRS and CDR2 is YFSETQ. The CDR3 is CASSLKDPLNTEAFF. Written as DNA, the CDR3 is TGCGCCAGCAGCTTGAAGGACCCCTTGAACACTGAAGCTTTCTTT. Full variable domain (remainder filled in from reference TRBV5-1 and TRBJ1-1): KAGVTQTPRYLIKTRGQQVTLSCSPISGHRSVSWYQQTPGQGLQFLFEYFSETQRNKGNFPGRFSGRQFSNSRSEMNVSTLELGDSALYLCASSLKDPLNTEAFFGQGTRLTVV.

V and J are TRBV27 and TRBJ2-5; possibly TRBD1 for D (6 bases). The CDR3 spans 14 residues. The germline gives CDR1 MNHEY, CDR2 SMNVEV (reference sequence). The V and J ends lost 3 bases and 5 bases respectively, with 13 bases between them. The CDR3 DNA follows: TGTGCCAGCAGTTTCGAAGGGGGAGCGGAGACCCAGTACTTC. Its protein is CASSFEGGAETQYF.

This clonotype was detected ten times or more. The chain recombines TRBV20-1 with TRBJ1-1; no definite D call. Germline CDR1 reads DFQATT; CDR2 reads SNEGSKA (reference sequence). The CDR3 has 12 residues. Trimming left V 2 bases short and J 7 bases short, with 11 bases between. CDR3 residues: CSARTQSLEAFF. Written as DNA, the CDR3 is TGCAGTGCTAGAACACAGTCTCTTGAAGCTTTCTTT.

The chain uses TRBV6-5 and TRBJ1-5; perhaps TRBD1 as D (5 bases). There are 14 residues in the CDR3. Germline CDR1 is MNHEY and CDR2 is SVGAGI. V was cut by 5 bases and J by 7 bases, with 15 bases left in between. The CDR3 coding sequence is TGTGCCAGCAGTCGGACACTCCGGGGCCAGCCCCAGCATTTT. It yields the protein CASSRTLRGQPQHF.

The chain combines TRBV20-1 with TRBJ1-5; no firm D call. CDR1 is DFQATT and CDR2 is SNEGSKA in the germline V gene (reference sequence). This CDR3 is built from 13 residues. The germline V and J ends were trimmed by 4 bases and 4 bases, with 11 bases remaining between them. CDR3 bases: TGCAGTGCTACGGCCGGGTATAATCAGCCCCAGCATTTT. Translation gives CSATAGYNQPQHF.

The chain has TRBV5-6 and TRBJ2-7, with D tentatively TRBD2 (5 bases). V lost 4 bases to trimming and J lost 5 bases, with 25 bases between them. Per the germline V gene, CDR1 is SGHDT and CDR2 is YYEEEE. The CDR3 is 17 residues long. The CDR3 DNA sequence: TGTGCCAGCAGCCCTACCCCCGGGGTCCCCCCCAGCGACGAGCAGTACTTC. It encodes CASSPTPGVPPSDEQYF.

This clonotype came up a few times. The chain recombines TRBV18 with TRBJ1-1; 8 bases map to TRBD1. V shed 3 bases, J shed 5 bases, and the junction held 8 bases outside the gene matches. This CDR3 region has 15 residues. Germline lookup yields CDR1 KGHSH and CDR2 LQKENI. CDR3 region: CASSPVDRAETEAFF. Written as DNA, the CDR3 is TGTGCCAGCTCACCCGTGGACAGGGCGGAGACTGAAGCTTTCTTT. Complete variable domain (other parts from reference TRBV18 and TRBJ1-1): NAGVMQNPRHLVRRRGQEARLRCSPMKGHSHVYWYRQLPEEGLKFMVYLQKENIIDESGMPKERFSAEFPKEGPSILRIQQVVRGDSAAYFCASSPVDRAETEAFFGQGTRLTVV.

The table lists this clonotype with many counts. This chain connects TRBV25-1 to TRBJ2-5, with 10 positions matching TRBD2. Trimming took 7 bases from V and 4 from J; bases not matched to a gene: 3. Germline V CDR1 and CDR2: MGHDK, SYGVNS. CDR3 size: 13 residues. The CDR3 here is CASIPSGGETQYF. The CDR3 coding sequence is TGTGCCAGCATTCCTAGCGGGGGAGAGACCCAGTACTTC.

The chain couples TRBV5-1 to TRBJ2-2, with 10 nucleotides matching TRBD2. The length of the CDR3 is 15 residues. Germline V gene data show CDR1 as SGHRS and CDR2 as YFSETQ. V shed 3 bases, J shed 6 bases, and the junction held 5 bases outside the gene matches. In DNA form, the CDR3 reads TGCGCCAGCAGCTGGCCCGGGACTAGCGCCGGGGAGCTGTTTTTT. Protein sequence: CASSWPGTSAGELFF.

V usage is TRBV29-1 and J usage is TRBJ2-2; TRBD1 matches 10 bases. The V gene end was trimmed by 6 bases and the J gene end by 0 bases; junction bases not matched to a gene: 1. CDR3 length equals 14 residues. Germline V gene lookup returns CDR1 SQVTM and CDR2 ANQGSEA. This CDR3 is CSVTGGANTGELFF. CDR3 DNA: TGCAGCGTGACAGGGGGCGCGAACACCGGGGAGCTGTTTTTT.

The table lists this clonotype with many counts. The CDR3 here is CASSQDSGQSYAYEQYF. CDR3 DNA: TGTGCCAGCAGCCAAGATAGTGGACAGTCCTACGCCTACGAGCAGTACTTC. The rearrangement links TRBV4-2 to TRBJ2-7; D perhaps matches TRBD1 (6 bases). The V gene's germline CDR1 is LGHNA and CDR2 YNFKEQ. The CDR3 runs to 17 residues. V was clipped by 0 bases and J by 2 bases, with 17 bases between them.

In this sample, this clonotype turned up a few times. The gene calls are TRBV6-1 and TRBJ1-6; D gene unclear. CDR1 is MNHNS, CDR2 SASEGT, per germline. V gave up 1 base and J gave up 9 bases, with 16 bases separating them. The CDR3 is 16 amino acids. The CDR3 DNA reads as TGTGCCAGCAGTGAAGTAGGGCCTCGACCGGGTTCACCCCTCCACTTT. Translation gives CASSEVGPRPGSPLHF.

V and J are TRBV12-5 and TRBJ2-2, with 10 nucleotides matching TRBD2. Germline V gene data show CDR1 as LGHNT and CDR2 as FRNRAP. V lost 6 bases to trimming and J lost 3 bases; unmatched junction nucleotides: 4. This CDR3 comprises 15 residues. CDR3 protein: CASGASGGHTGELFF. The CDR3 DNA follows: TGTGCTAGTGGGGCTAGCGGGGGCCACACCGGGGAGCTGTTTTTT.

This clonotype was seen at least ten times. The gene calls are TRBV12-3 or TRBV12-4 and TRBJ2-1; D might be TRBD2 (7 bases). This CDR3 is 15 amino acids long. V gave up 6 bases and J gave up 6 bases, with 18 bases separating them. CDR3 nucleotides: TGTGCCAGCAGCCCGATTGGGGGGGCGGTCAATGAGCAGTTCTTC. Protein sequence: CASSPIGGAVNEQFF.

The chain uses TRBV5-4 and TRBJ2-5; D is unclear. Germline lookup yields CDR1 SGHNT and CDR2 YYREEE (reference sequence). Trimming removed 6 bases at V and 0 bases at J, with 12 bases between. The CDR3 runs 14 residues. This CDR3 is CASKPDGYQETQYF. DNA for the CDR3: TGTGCCAGCAAACCCGATGGATACCAAGAGACCCAGTACTTC.

The genes are TRBV3-1 and TRBJ2-3, with D unclear. This CDR3 has 14 residues. The ends were cut back, 0 bases at V and 2 bases at J, with 6 bases in the middle. Germline V gene lookup returns CDR1 LGHDT and CDR2 YNNKEL (reference sequence). CDR3 region: CASSQDVATDTQYF. DNA of the CDR3: TGTGCCAGCAGCCAAGATGTTGCCACAGATACGCAGTATTTT.

This clonotype was seen at least ten times. The rearrangement uses TRBV29-1 and TRBJ1-1; the D gene is possibly TRBD1 (6 bases). The CDR3 loop spans 13 amino acids. V dropped 4 bases and J dropped 4 bases, with 13 bases sitting between them. Germline assignment: CDR1 SQVTM and CDR2 ANQGSEA. Here the CDR3 DNA reads TGCAGCGTTGTCGACAGGTCGGGCACTGAAGCTTTCTTT. Encoded protein: CSVVDRSGTEAFF.

This clonotype was counted ten times or more. The rearrangement links TRBV4-3 to TRBJ2-2, with a tentative D call TRBD1 (6 bases). CDR1 and CDR2 from the germline V gene are LGHNA and YSLEER. The length of the CDR3 is 15 residues. The V gene lost 4 bases and the J gene lost 1 base, with 10 bases spanning the gap. The CDR3 sequence: CASSRGQENTGELFF. CDR3 nucleotides: TGCGCCAGCAGCCGGGGGCAGGAGAACACCGGGGAGCTGTTTTTT.

The rearrangement uses TRBV4-1 and TRBJ2-1; D is perhaps TRBD1 or TRBD2 (5 bases each). The germline gives CDR1 MGHRA, CDR2 YSYEKL. The CDR3 loop spans 14 amino acids. Trimming pared 2 bases from V and 4 bases from J, leaving 9 bases between. DNA of the CDR3: TGCGCCAGCAGCCAAAGGGACGGGTACAATGAGCAGTTCTTC. Protein sequence: CASSQRDGYNEQFF.

The J gene is TRBJ1-6, the V gene TRBV15; D is perhaps TRBD1 (6 bases). The germline V gene encodes CDR1 LNHNV and CDR2 YYDKDF (reference sequence). The CDR3 is 16 residues long. The germline V and J ends were trimmed by 5 bases and 9 bases, with 20 bases remaining between them. The CDR3 sequence is CATSRTGHGTSSPLHF. The CDR3 DNA is TGTGCCACCAGCCGAACGGGACACGGAACCAGTTCACCCCTCCACTTT.

This clonotype turned up a few times. The chain uses TRBV19 and TRBJ2-1; 7 positions match TRBD2. Trimming at V came to 2 bases and at J to 8 bases, leaving 6 bases not matched to a gene. Germline V CDR1 and CDR2: LNHDA, SQIVND (reference sequence). The CDR3 has 14 amino acids. CDR3 in amino acids: CASSIQGGVDEQFF. The DNA of the CDR3 is TGTGCCAGTAGTATACAGGGAGGGGTGGATGAGCAGTTCTTC.

This clonotype appeared a few times. This chain links TRBV5-1 with TRBJ1-1; weak D call: TRBD1 (5 bases). Germline V gene sequence: CDR1 SGHRS, CDR2 YFSETQ. Between the trimmed V and J ends, which lost 0 bases and 1 base, there was a span of 13 bases. The CDR3 sequence is 16 residues long. CDR3 in amino acids: CASSLGAQGWNTEAFF. The CDR3 coding sequence is TGCGCCAGCAGCTTGGGAGCGCAGGGCTGGAACACTGAAGCTTTCTTT.

The V and J genes are TRBV5-1 and TRBJ1-1, with 7 nucleotides matching TRBD1. This CDR3 contains 15 residues. Germline trimming cut 0 bases from V and 6 bases from J; bases unmatched to any gene: 8. Germline V CDR1 and CDR2: SGHRS, YFSETQ. CDR3 region: CASSLAAGGNAEAFF. The CDR3, as DNA: TGCGCCAGCAGCTTGGCCGCAGGGGGTAACGCTGAAGCTTTCTTT.

The chain couples TRBV9 to TRBJ2-3; D assignment may be TRBD1 or TRBD2 (5 bases each). V was pared by 3 bases and J by 0 bases, with 11 bases between. Germline V gene lookup returns CDR1 SGDLS and CDR2 YYNGEE. This CDR3 region has 15 residues. The CDR3 DNA sequence: TGTGCCAGCAGCGGTGAGGGGTCTAGCACAGATACGCAGTATTTT. It yields the protein CASSGEGSSTDTQYF.

This clonotype was recorded many times. V usage is TRBV7-9 and J usage is TRBJ2-7; 11 bases match TRBD1. Trimming at V came to 0 bases and at J to 7 bases, leaving 8 bases not matched to a gene. Germline CDR1 is SEHNR and CDR2 is FQNEAQ (reference sequence). The CDR3 totals 16 residues. The CDR3 reads CASSLAPGQGVEEQYF. The DNA of the CDR3 is TGTGCCAGCAGCTTAGCGCCGGGACAGGGGGTAGAAGAGCAGTACTTC. The full variable domain, rest sourced from reference TRBV7-9 and TRBJ2-7, is DTGVSQNPRHKITKRGQNVTFRCDPISEHNRLYWYRQTLGQGPEFLTYFQNEAQLEKSRLLSDRFSAERPKGSFSTLEIQRTEQGDSAMYLCASSLAPGQGVEEQYFGPGTRLTVT.